This T cell receptor (beta chain) was observed in a study of immune cell composition in non-small cell lung cancer. Study as a whole: Tumours were mainly lung adenocarcinoma or squamous cell carcinoma.

Only in-frame clones appear in the TCRdb table, and some are missing; sequencing was by immunoSEQ multiplex PCR. The table shows about 9,000 clones, with 76% occurring only once. Germline values: CDR1 SNHLY, CDR2 FYNNEI. The CDR3 is 15 residues long. Losses at the gene ends were 1 base for V and 6 bases for J; bases not matched to a gene: 0. Study-level points and caveats: 60% to 75% of squamous and roughly 34% of adenocarcinoma cases had tumour-associated clones >0.5%. Overall clonality, unlike maximal tumour-associated clone frequency, did not predict TIL reactivity. Tumour TCR-beta clonality was not significantly tied to smoking pack-years.

About this clone itself: Its antigen is undetermined.

The V call is TRBV2, the J call TRBJ2-1; 13 positions match TRBD2. Material: lung tumor tissue. This receptor was obtained from a human donor with non-small cell lung cancer. CDR3 bases: TGTGCCAGCAGTGAAGGGACTAGCGGGAGCAATGAGCAGTTCTTC. This gives the protein CASSEGTSGSNEQFF.